The 32 T cell receptor beta chains below come from one sample, sequenced in a study of Ad26.COV2.S vaccination and SARS-CoV-2 variants. TCRdb keeps only in-frame clones here, not all; method: immunoSEQ multiplex PCR. The profile shows hundreds of thousands of clones, just over 90% of them singletons. Here the sequenced sample was peripheral blood, taken after recovery from COVID-19. The origin of the receptors is a human donor who had recovered from COVID-19.

The chain employs TRBV7-2 and TRBJ2-7; D is ambiguous. Between the trimmed V and J ends, which lost 0 bases and 3 bases, there was a span of 9 bases. This CDR3 spans 14 amino acids. Germline CDR1 reads SGHTA; CDR2 reads FQGNSA. The CDR3 reads CASSLAKPYYEQYF. CDR3 nucleotides: TGTGCCAGCAGCTTAGCGAAGCCCTACTACGAGCAGTACTTC.

This clone was seen only a few times. The gene calls are TRBV12-5 and TRBJ2-6, with 8 nucleotides matching TRBD2. The CDR3 covers 16 residues. V trimming: 6 bases; J trimming: 2 bases; junction bases outside the gene matches: 6. CDR1 and CDR2 (germline): LGHNT, FRNRAP. The CDR3 loop reads CASGKSSGAGANVLTF. The CDR3 nucleotides are TGTGCTAGTGGCAAGAGTAGCGGGGCTGGGGCCAACGTCCTGACTTTC.

The chain links TRBV7-2 to TRBJ1-2; 7 bases match TRBD1. V dropped 5 bases and J dropped 8; count of bases not matched to a gene: 5. The CDR3 spans 12 residues. CDR1 is SGHTA, CDR2 FQGNSA, per germline. The CDR3 sequence: CASSHPQGGYTF. CDR3 DNA: TGTGCCAGCAGCCATCCACAGGGGGGCTACACCTTC.

The chain joins TRBV10-3 to TRBJ2-3; no reliable D call. CDR1 and CDR2 from the germline V gene are ENHRY and SYGVKD. The V end was cut by 6 bases, the J end by 0 bases, with 10 bases between. This CDR3 contains 14 residues. CDR3 DNA sequence: TGTGCCATCAGGGGCGATCCTAGCACAGATACGCAGTATTTT. Amino acids: CAIRGDPSTDTQYF.

The chain joins TRBV19 to TRBJ1-1; 7 bases are a match to TRBD1. V gave up 8 bases and J gave up 1 base; unmatched junction bases: 13. The CDR3 length is 16 residues. CDR1 is LNHDA and CDR2 is SQIVND in the germline V gene (reference sequence). CDR3 nucleotides: TGTGCCAGTCTCGCCGTGCCGGGACAGAAGAACACTGAAGCTTTCTTT. It specifies CASLAVPGQKNTEAFF.

The chain is built from TRBV6-2 or TRBV6-3 and TRBJ2-5, with 12 bases lining up with TRBD2. Looked up from germline, CDR1 is MNHEY and CDR2 is SVGEGT. CDR3 length: 18 residues. V shed 5 bases and J 7 bases; nucleotides not matched to a gene: 17. The CDR3 loop reads CASSHPIMTSGGGATQYF. As DNA, the CDR3 is TGTGCCAGCAGTCACCCTATTATGACTAGCGGGGGAGGTGCGACCCAGTACTTC.

This clone was seen only a few times. This chain connects TRBV11-2 to TRBJ2-3; TRBD2 matches 10 bases. This CDR3 has 16 residues. The germline V gene encodes CDR1 SGHAT and CDR2 FQNNGV. V trimming: 5 bases; J trimming: 5 bases; junction bases outside the gene matches: 10. The CDR3 region has the DNA TGTGCCAGCAGCCTACAGCGGGGGGGCCGGGGAGATACGCAGTATTTT. This encodes CASSLQRGGRGDTQYF.

The rearrangement links TRBV7-2 to TRBJ2-7; the D gene could be TRBD1 or TRBD2 (6 bases each). Germline V gene sequence: CDR1 SGHTA, CDR2 FQGNSA. V was shortened by 5 bases and J by 5 bases, with 16 bases between the two germline ends. This CDR3 region has 14 residues. The CDR3 nucleotides read TGTGCCAGCAGCGGGGGGTTGGGGGCCAACGAGCAGTACTTC. Encoded protein: CASSGGLGANEQYF.

The chain has TRBV7-2 and TRBJ1-6, with 9 positions matching TRBD1. This CDR3 spans 16 amino acids. The V gene end was trimmed by 1 base and the J gene end by 3 bases; junction bases not matched to a gene: 1. Germline V CDR1 and CDR2: SGHTA, FQGNSA. CDR3 in DNA: TGTGCCAGCAGCTTAGACAGGGGGCGCTATAATTCACCCCTCCACTTT. This sequence encodes CASSLDRGRYNSPLHF.

This clone was seen once. The chain uses TRBV19 and TRBJ2-7, with no clear D. The CDR3 spans 14 residues. Looked up from germline, CDR1 is LNHDA and CDR2 is SQIVND (reference sequence). Trimming took off 5 bases at V and 2 bases at J, with 13 bases between the two ends. CDR3 amino acids: CASSQELSTYEQYF. The DNA for the CDR3 is TGTGCCAGTAGTCAAGAGCTAAGCACCTACGAGCAGTACTTC.

The gene calls are TRBV10-2 and TRBJ1-1; D is ambiguous. The V gene's germline CDR1 is WSHSY and CDR2 SAAADI. V lost 7 bases and J lost 4, with 13 bases in between. CDR3 size: 13 residues. The CDR3 coding sequence is TGCGCCAGCACGTCGGCCCTGGGCACTGAAGCTTTCTTT. As protein: CASTSALGTEAFF.

The chain links TRBV15 to TRBJ1-1; unclear D gene. Trimming took 2 bases from V and 4 from J, leaving 11 bases between them. The germline CDR1 and CDR2 sequences are LNHNV and YYDKDF (reference sequence). This CDR3 is built from 14 residues. The CDR3 spells CATSRQRRATEAFF. CDR3 nucleotides: TGTGCCACCAGCAGACAGCGAAGGGCCACTGAAGCTTTCTTT.

This rearrangement joins TRBV7-8 to TRBJ1-5; D is ambiguous. Trimming shortened V by 5 bases and J by 4 bases, and 12 bases separated the two germline ends. This CDR3 region has 14 residues. Germline V CDR1 and CDR2: SGHVS, FQNEAQ. The CDR3 loop is CASSPGRLNQPQHF. CDR3 nucleotide sequence: TGTGCCAGCAGCCCAGGACGGCTGAATCAGCCCCAGCATTTT. The full variable domain, completed using reference TRBV7-8 and TRBJ1-5, is GAGVSQSPRYKVAKRGQDVALRCDPISGHVSLFWYQQALGQGPEFLTYFQNEAQLDKSGLPSDRFFAERPEGSVSTLKIQRTQQEDSAVYLCASSPGRLNQPQHFGDGTRLSIL.

DNA of the CDR3: TGTGCCACCAGCAGATCCCGGGACAGCGGTGGAAACACCATATATTTT. Encoded protein: CATSRSRDSGGNTIYF. The chain has TRBV15 and TRBJ1-3; 7 bases line up with TRBD1. Germline lookup yields CDR1 LNHNV and CDR2 YYDKDF (reference sequence). V trimming: 2 bases; J trimming: 3 bases; junction bases outside the gene matches: 7. This CDR3 is built from 16 residues.

This chain joins TRBV5-6 and TRBJ1-3; maybe TRBD1 (5 bases). Germline V gives CDR1 SGHDT, CDR2 YYEEEE. The V end was cut by 4 bases, the J end by 7 bases, with 21 bases between. The CDR3 is 16 residues long. The CDR3 DNA reads as TGTGCCAGCAGCCCCAACCTCGGGGCTCTAGGCAACACCATATATTTT. Protein sequence: CASSPNLGALGNTIYF.

This chain links TRBV5-4 with TRBJ2-5; the D is unclear. CDR3 size: 13 residues. V was clipped by 1 base and J by 5 bases, with 9 bases between them. CDR1 is SGHNT and CDR2 is YYREEE in the germline V gene (reference sequence). The CDR3: CASSLKVQETQYF. DNA for the CDR3: TGTGCCAGCAGCTTGAAGGTTCAGGAGACCCAGTACTTC.

The chain couples TRBV14 to TRBJ2-6, with a weak D call TRBD2 (5 bases). This CDR3 spans 17 amino acids. Germline lookup yields CDR1 SGHDN and CDR2 FVKESK. The V gene lost 6 bases and the J gene lost 2 bases, with 17 bases spanning the gap. CDR3 amino acids: CASSPTPGNPGANVLTF. Written as DNA, the CDR3 is TGTGCCAGCAGTCCGACCCCGGGGAACCCTGGGGCCAACGTCCTGACTTTC.

In nucleotides, the CDR3 is TGTGCCAGCAGCTGGGACAGCAACTCCTACGAGCAGTACTTC. It encodes CASSWDSNSYEQYF. This chain connects TRBV6-5 to TRBJ2-7; 7 nucleotides agree with TRBD1. The CDR3 extends over 14 amino acids. J was trimmed by 0 bases and V by 6 bases; bases with no gene match: 5. Germline lookup yields CDR1 MNHEY and CDR2 SVGAGI.

The rearrangement uses TRBV9 and TRBJ1-2; no clear D gene. V lost 4 bases and J 5 bases, leaving 6 bases between the germline ends. Germline V gene lookup returns CDR1 SGDLS and CDR2 YYNGEE. The CDR3 is made up of 11 amino acids. DNA of the CDR3: TGTGCCAGCAGCCGGGATTATGGCTACACCTTC. Encoded protein: CASSRDYGYTF.

The rearrangement joins TRBV13 to TRBJ1-1; D call uncertain. Trimming removed 4 bases at V and 2 bases at J, with 17 bases between. This CDR3 contains 16 residues. Germline CDR1 and CDR2: PRHDT and FYEKMQ (reference sequence). CDR3 DNA sequence: TGTGCCAGCAGCTCACGGTTTAATCCAGCAAACACTGAAGCTTTCTTT. Encoded protein: CASSSRFNPANTEAFF.

The table lists this clone with a few counts. The chain links TRBV6-5 to TRBJ1-2; D gene unclear. There are 15 residues in the CDR3. Trimming took off 6 bases at V and 4 bases at J, with 18 bases between the two ends. The germline V gene encodes CDR1 MNHEY and CDR2 SVGAGI. The CDR3 spells CASSFTSSTLYGYTF. The CDR3, as DNA: TGTGCCAGCAGCTTTACCTCTTCGACCCTCTATGGCTACACCTTC.

The chain employs TRBV21-1 and TRBJ1-3. TRBV21-1 is labeled a pseudogene. This CDR3 has 16 residues. The CDR3 sequence: CASSLPGRREKYTIYF. For the CDR3, the DNA is TGTGCCAGCAGCCTCCCTGGGCGGCGGGAGAAGTACACCATATATTTT.

This chain joins TRBV7-9 and TRBJ2-5, with 8 bases aligning to TRBD1. The V and J ends lost 5 bases and 5 bases, in that order; junction bases with no gene match: 4. CDR1 and CDR2 (germline): SEHNR, FQNEAQ (reference sequence). The CDR3 totals 13 residues. The CDR3 loop is CASSEDREETQYF. The CDR3 DNA is TGTGCCAGCAGCGAGGACAGGGAGGAGACCCAGTACTTC.

J is TRBJ2-2 and V is TRBV4-1; D could derive from TRBD1 or TRBD2 (5 bases each). The length of the CDR3 is 15 residues. The V end was cut by 7 bases, the J end by 4 bases, with 16 bases between. Germline V gives CDR1 MGHRA, CDR2 YSYEKL. The CDR3 region is CASTPRGAATGELFF. DNA of the CDR3: TGCGCCAGCACACCACGGGGCGCGGCCACCGGGGAGCTGTTTTTT.

The chain is built from TRBV7-3 and TRBJ1-2; a weak D match, TRBD1 (5 bases). The CDR3 length is 13 residues. CDR1 SGHTA and CDR2 FQGTGA come from the germline V gene. Trimming cost V 3 bases and J 4 bases, with 9 bases left between them. CDR3 loop: CASSLTDGYGYTF. In nucleotides, the CDR3 is TGTGCCAGCAGCTTGACAGATGGCTATGGCTACACCTTC.

The J gene is TRBJ1-1, the V gene TRBV7-8; D ambiguous. This CDR3 comprises 14 residues. Trimming took 5 bases from V and 2 from J, leaving 12 bases between them. Germline V gene data show CDR1 as SGHVS and CDR2 as FQNEAQ. CDR3 sequence: CASSLGQFNTEAFF. CDR3 in DNA: TGTGCCAGCAGCCTAGGGCAGTTTAACACTGAAGCTTTCTTT. Drawing the rest from reference TRBV7-8 and TRBJ1-1, the complete variable domain is GAGVSQSPRYKVAKRGQDVALRCDPISGHVSLFWYQQALGQGPEFLTYFQNEAQLDKSGLPSDRFFAERPEGSVSTLKIQRTQQEDSAVYLCASSLGQFNTEAFFGQGTRLTVV.

V is TRBV20-1 and J is TRBJ1-2; D is ambiguous. CDR1 is DFQATT, CDR2 SNEGSKA, per germline (reference sequence). V gave up 3 bases and J gave up 0 bases, with 11 bases separating them. The CDR3 sequence is 14 residues long. CDR3 residues: CSASRQASNYGYTF. CDR3 in DNA: TGCAGTGCTAGTCGGCAGGCCTCTAACTATGGCTACACCTTC.

The chain couples TRBV7-2 to TRBJ1-2; 8 bases are a match to TRBD1. The CDR3 has 13 residues. The trim removed 6 bases at V and 7 bases at J, leaving 7 bases unmatched. Germline CDR1 reads SGHTA; CDR2 reads FQGNSA. CDR3 residues: CASRNTGGVGYTF. CDR3 nucleotides: TGTGCCAGCAGAAACACAGGGGGGGTTGGCTACACCTTC.

V is TRBV6-5 and J is TRBJ2-1, with 7 nucleotides matching TRBD2. This CDR3 has 14 residues. Germline V CDR1 and CDR2: MNHEY, SVGAGI. Unmatched junction bases numbered 9, after V lost 4 bases and J lost 9 bases. CDR3 in DNA: TGTGCCAGCAGTTTGGGACTATTGCTCGGTGAGCAGTTCTTC. Amino acids: CASSLGLLLGEQFF.

This chain joins TRBV5-1 and TRBJ1-1; D is unresolved. V lost 1 base, J lost 1 base, and 11 bases lay in between. CDR1 is SGHRS and CDR2 is YFSETQ in the germline V gene. The CDR3 has 15 amino acids. The CDR3 DNA reads as TGCGCCAGCAGCTTGCTTGGGCGAACGAACACTGAAGCTTTCTTT. Residues: CASSLLGRTNTEAFF.

In this sample, this clone turned up once. This rearrangement joins TRBV18 to TRBJ2-3; 11 bases are shared with TRBD2. V shed 3 bases and J 2 bases; nucleotides not matched to a gene: 7. The CDR3 length is 17 residues. The germline gives CDR1 KGHSH, CDR2 LQKENI. The CDR3 loop reads CASSPPASGGSTDTQYF. DNA for the CDR3: TGTGCCAGCTCACCCCCAGCTAGCGGGGGGTCCACAGATACGCAGTATTTT.

About this clone: Germline is not matched at one junction end, which may reflect a read error. This sequence joins TRBV19 and TRBJ2-5, with 10 nucleotides matching TRBD2. Germline CDR1 reads LNHDA; CDR2 reads SQIVND (reference sequence). The CDR3 sequence is 15 residues long. The CDR3 DNA is TGTGCCAGTAAAGGTGCGGGAATAGCGGGGGGCGTGCTGCACTTC. Its protein is CASKGAGIAGGVLHF.